This T cell receptor beta chain came from a study of T-cell reconstitution after alpha-beta-depleted transplantation in children. From germline, CDR1 is DFQATT and CDR2 SNEGSKA (reference sequence). CDR3 size: 13 residues. V was trimmed by 3 bases and J by 3 bases, leaving 9 bases between them. This clonotype was recorded many times. Unique molecular identifiers were incorporated when the TCRbeta library was constructed. Via MiXCR, TCRdb re-called the PCR reads, giving one row per CDR3 protein. The sample contains some 240,000 distinct CDR3 sequences, 9.5% to 15% of which appear only once. The sequencing here drew on PBMCs from the stem cell graft donor, taken from the stem cell graft. V is TRBV20-1 and J is TRBJ1-3; D uncertain. The sequence was obtained from a human donor who donated a stem cell graft to a child with acute lymphoblastic leukemia. The CDR3 DNA reads as TGCAGTGCTAGGGGGATCAGTGGAAACACCATATATTTT. Amino acids: CSARGISGNTIYF.